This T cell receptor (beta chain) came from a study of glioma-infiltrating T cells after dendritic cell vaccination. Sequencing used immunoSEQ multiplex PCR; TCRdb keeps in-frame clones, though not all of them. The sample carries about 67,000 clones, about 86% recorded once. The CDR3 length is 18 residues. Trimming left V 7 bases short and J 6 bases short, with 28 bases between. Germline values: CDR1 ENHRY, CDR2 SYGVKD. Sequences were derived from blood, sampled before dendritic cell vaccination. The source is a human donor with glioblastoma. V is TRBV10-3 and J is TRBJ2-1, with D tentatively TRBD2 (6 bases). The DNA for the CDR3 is TGTGCCATCAACGCGGGGAGTAGATCACCGGAGTCCCCCAATGAGCAGTTCTTC. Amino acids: CAINAGSRSPESPNEQFF.